The sample holds many counts of the clone carrying this TCR beta chain. The source of the sample is a study of CD4 and CD8 cells across lung adenocarcinoma regions. V lost 1 base and J lost 5, with 12 bases in between. Per the germline V gene, CDR1 is MNHNS and CDR2 is SASEGT. The length of the CDR3 is 15 residues. One entry per CDR3 protein results from TCRdb running MiXCR on the PCR reads. The sample consists of around 9,700 distinct CDR3 sequences, approximately 55% of them appearing once. Donors had localized lung adenocarcinoma, a non-small cell lung cancer. This clonotype was obtained from a male donor with lung adenocarcinoma. The CD4 and CD8 labels of this study may be unreliable. The sequencing sample was made of CD4+ T cells from the center of a lung tumor. The chain is built from TRBV6-1 and TRBJ1-5, with D hard to call. As DNA, the CDR3 is TGTGCCAGCAGTGAAGGCCTTTCTACCTATCAGCCCCAGCATTTT. As protein: CASSEGLSTYQPQHF.